This T cell receptor beta chain emerged from a study of neurological immune-mediated disorders. General study points: The greatest TCR clonal expansion appeared in HTLV-1-associated myelopathy and the smallest, falling below healthy controls, in multiple sclerosis. The repertoires of 18 of 34 multiple sclerosis patients fell into one related-CDR3 cluster (a possible signature) under phylogenetic grouping. No sharing of CDR3 amino acid sequences was observed among expanded clones across subjects, suggesting private repertoires in all groups.

V lost 3 bases and J lost 0; bases outside the gene matches: 4. Germline CDR1 is DFQATT and CDR2 is SNEGSKA (reference sequence). This CDR3 comprises 16 residues. With 10-nucleotide random UMIs included, cDNA was synthesized by 5'RACE. Each CDR3 protein is one row after TCRdb ran MiXCR on the 5' RACE reads. The sample includes roughly 74,000 distinct CDR3 sequences, 4% to 6% of them seen just once. This clonotype showed up many times. The antigen is undetermined. The J gene is TRBJ2-3, the V gene TRBV20-1; 12 bases map to TRBD2. The TCR comes from a young man with multiple sclerosis. Material: PBMCs. CDR3 DNA: TGCAGTGCTAGGACTAGCGGGGGCTATAGCACAGATACGCAGTATTTT. This gives the protein CSARTSGGYSTDTQYF.